This T cell receptor (beta chain) came from a study of regulatory T cells in long-lasting Graves disease. Across the study: Under 3 months of antithyroid drugs had been taken by newly diagnosed Graves' patients.

Time point given: newly diagnosed GD, antithyroid drugs for less than 3 months. PBMCs provided the RNA from which the TCR library was made. Relying on iRepertoire HTBI primers and Arm-PCR of CDR3 regions, the team built TCR beta libraries. TCRdb reprocessed the multiplex PCR reads via MiXCR and lists one record per CDR3 protein. The sample includes about 530,000 distinct CDR3 sequences, roughly a sixth of them seen just once. There are many counts of this clonotype. The CDR3 totals 12 residues. V was pared by 6 bases and J by 9 bases, with 12 bases between. These same records also appear under a second study, on T cells in Graves' hyperthyroidism and ophthalmopathy. That study adds: Patients with uncontrolled infections, other autoimmune diseases, pregnancy or lactation were excluded. With the HTBI primer set, the TCR CDR3 went through a first round of RT-PCR. Most thyroid clonotypes expanded above 0.001 were also detected in blood.

The genes are TRBV12-3 or TRBV12-4 and TRBJ1-3; no clear D. Sequenced material: peripheral blood mononuclear cells (PBMCs), taken at new diagnosis, from a patient treated with antithyroid drugs. The TCR sequence derives from a woman aged 35-65 years with Graves disease. The CDR3 bases are TGTGCCAGCAGCCTTCTAGCCGTCACCATATATTTT. Protein: CASSLLAVTIYF.